This T cell receptor beta chain appears in the sequencing data of a study of blood T cell repertoires in COVID-19. As for the study in general: Sample material is recorded as cDNA or gDNA derived from T cells, B-cell-depleted T cells, or PBMCs.

This clone appeared many times. Distinct nucleotide sequences in the sample also encode this CDR3. Produced via immunoSEQ multiplex PCR; TCRdb's table is partial and in-frame only. Among around 220,000 clones listed, 80% to 90% were seen once. Trimming at V came to 6 bases and at J to 3 bases, leaving 5 bases not matched to a gene. Germline values: CDR1 MNHNY, CDR2 SVGAGI (reference sequence). CDR3 length: 16 residues. The sample was peripheral blood. This clonotype was obtained from a woman older than 75 with acute or convalescent COVID-19. This chain connects TRBV6-6 to TRBJ2-3; 14 bases line up with TRBD2. In nucleotides, the CDR3 is TGTGCCAGCAGCCGCGGACTAGCGGGGGGTACAGATACGCAGTATTTT. Translating gives CASSRGLAGGTDTQYF.